This TCR beta chain was retrieved from a study of cytomegalovirus exposure and HLA in healthy donors. PCR amplification relied on 60 Vbeta primers (plus 13 Jbeta primers). Repertoires were generated with immunoSEQ multiplex PCR, while TCRdb's copy carries only in-frame clones and drops some. Among roughly 150,000 clones listed, roughly 79% were seen once. The CDR3 totals 16 residues. Germline V gene lookup returns CDR1 LNHNV and CDR2 YYDKDF (reference sequence). This sequence joins TRBV15 and TRBJ2-5; TRBD2 matches 7 bases. The end of the DNA fits TRBJ2-7 better, so the J call may be wrong. Input material: PBMCs. This receptor was obtained from a man aged 40-49 years in good health and CMV-seronegative. The CDR3 region is CATSRGMTAGSYEQYF. The CDR3 coding sequence is TGTGCCACCAGCAGAGGTATGACAGCGGGGTCCTACGAGCAGTACTTC.